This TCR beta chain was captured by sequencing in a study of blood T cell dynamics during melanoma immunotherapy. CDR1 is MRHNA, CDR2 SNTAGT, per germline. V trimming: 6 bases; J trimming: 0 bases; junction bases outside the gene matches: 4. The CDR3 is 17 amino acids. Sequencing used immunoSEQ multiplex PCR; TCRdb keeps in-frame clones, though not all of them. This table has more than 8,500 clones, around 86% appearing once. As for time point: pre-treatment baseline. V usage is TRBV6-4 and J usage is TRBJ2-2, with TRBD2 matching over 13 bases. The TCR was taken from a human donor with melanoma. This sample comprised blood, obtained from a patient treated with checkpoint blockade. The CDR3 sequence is CASSRTSGGSNTGELFF. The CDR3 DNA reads TGTGCCAGCAGCCGGACTAGCGGGGGATCGAACACCGGGGAGCTGTTTTTT.